This T cell receptor (beta chain) comes out of a study of blood T cells in healthy people across ages. V lost 3 bases to trimming and J lost 5 bases, with 12 bases between them. Germline CDR1 reads SGHAT; CDR2 reads FQNNGV. CDR3 size: 14 residues. For the second PCR, which ran for about 7 to 11 cycles, a sample-barcoded 5' primer and a J-beta primer mix were used. One entry per CDR3 protein, called by TCRdb with MiXCR from the 5' RACE reads. This table holds roughly 1,300,000 distinct CDR3 sequences, roughly 60% found once. The V gene is TRBV11-2, the J gene TRBJ2-3; D not certain. This sequence originates from a man younger than 30 in good health. Material: blood. CDR3 in amino acids: CASSFVREGDTQYF. In DNA form, the CDR3 reads TGTGCCAGCAGCTTCGTCCGAGAAGGAGATACGCAGTATTTT.